This T cell receptor (beta chain) was sequenced for a study of blood T cells in healthy people across ages. General study results and limits: Age showed a roughly linear inverse relationship with TCR beta diversity per million T cells. Donors of long life had a larger count of naive CD4+ cells and greater diversity than aged donors.

Comments on this clonotype: Its cognate antigen is unknown.

Germline CDR1 reads MNHEY; CDR2 reads SVGAGI. Between the trimmed V and J ends, which lost 0 bases and 2 bases, there was a span of 11 bases. This CDR3 spans 15 amino acids. A second roughly 7 to 12 cycle PCR used barcoded and J-beta primers. TCRdb redid the calling of the 5' RACE reads with MiXCR, one entry per CDR3 protein. The table has under 2,000,000 distinct CDR3 sequences, about 50% seen once. RNA extraction gave at least 6 micrograms of total RNA per sample. Sample: blood. This TCR was recovered from a woman aged 40 to 55 in good health. This chain links TRBV6-5 with TRBJ2-7; tentatively, D is TRBD2 (6 bases). DNA of the CDR3: TGTGCCAGCAGTTACTCTCCGGGGGAGACCTACGAGCAGTACTTC. This codes for CASSYSPGETYEQYF.